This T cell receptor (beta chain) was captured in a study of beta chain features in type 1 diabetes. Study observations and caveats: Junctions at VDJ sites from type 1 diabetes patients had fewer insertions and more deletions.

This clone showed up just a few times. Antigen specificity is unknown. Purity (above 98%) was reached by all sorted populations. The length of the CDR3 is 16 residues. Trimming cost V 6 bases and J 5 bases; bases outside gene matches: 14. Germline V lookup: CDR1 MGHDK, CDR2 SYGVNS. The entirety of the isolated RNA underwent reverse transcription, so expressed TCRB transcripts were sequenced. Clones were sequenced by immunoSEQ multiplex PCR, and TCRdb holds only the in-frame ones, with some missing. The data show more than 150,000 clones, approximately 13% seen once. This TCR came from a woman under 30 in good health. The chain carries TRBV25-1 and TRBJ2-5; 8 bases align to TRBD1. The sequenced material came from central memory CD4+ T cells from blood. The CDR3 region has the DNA TGTGCCAGCAGCGCCGCCCCGACAGGGGTGAGGGAGACCCAGTACTTC. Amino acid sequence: CASSAAPTGVRETQYF.